This T cell receptor beta chain came from a study of metastatic and nonmetastatic thyroid tumors. Study summary: A comparison of repertoires was made across blood and tumor or nodule tissue from malignant and benign thyroid patients.

The CDR3 loop spans 16 amino acids. V lost 4 bases, J lost 4 bases, and 9 bases stayed unmatched. The V gene's germline CDR1 is MDHEN and CDR2 SYDVKM. In the authors' workflow: Between-group CDR3 differences, defined by clinicopathological status, yielded a distant-metastasis classifier for papillary thyroid cancer. TCRdb recomputed clones from the PCR reads via MiXCR. What appears here as the V and J calls and clone size reflects TCRdb's work, not the paper's. The data hold 9,900 or so clones, with almost 30% observed a single time. In regard to this clone: Its antigen is still unknown.

Prior to thyroid surgery, none of the patients had received any treatment. Study results and caveats: Relative to benign nodules, malignant thyroid tumors were reportedly characterized by significantly elevated TCR beta diversity in blood and tumor.

The chain joins TRBV28 to TRBJ2-3; 9 bases line up with TRBD2. This sequence originates from a female donor with papillary thyroid cancer or a benign thyroid nodule (not recorded which). Some clones in this sample may be carry-over from other donors' samples. Source material: tumor tissue. The CDR3 DNA follows: TGTGCCAGCAGTTCGATTAGCGGGAGTGGGGCAGATACGCAGTATTTT. Translating it yields CASSSISGSGADTQYF.